This T cell receptor (beta chain) was recovered during a study of cytomegalovirus exposure and HLA in healthy donors. Study in general: Early released data had roughly 81 million unique TCRs, all coming from HLA-typed donors. Among 398 genotyped donors, 65% to 90% fell in the Caucasian-associated ancestry cluster. Findings of the study overall: Researchers reportedly found TCR beta sequences accurately predicted most subjects' HLA-A and HLA-B alleles. The study listed roughly 160 cytomegalovirus-associated TCR beta chains.

Notes on this clone: Its specificity is not known.

The PCR used 60 Vbeta and 13 Jbeta primers. Sequenced by immunoSEQ multiplex PCR; TCRdb stores in-frame clones only, minus some. Among some 150,000 clones listed, more than 65% were seen once. In germline, CDR1 is LNHDA, CDR2 SQIVND (reference sequence). This CDR3 comprises 15 residues. V lost 11 bases, J lost 8 bases, and 25 bases lay in between. The clonotype was recovered from a woman aged 45-59 years in good health and CMV-seronegative. The sample comprised PBMCs. The chain recombines TRBV19 with TRBJ2-4; TRBD2 is a possible D gene (6 bases). The CDR3 DNA sequence: TGTGCCTCCCGGCCCGGGACTCTTGACGTAGACATTCAGTACTTC. Amino acid sequence: CASRPGTLDVDIQYF. Full variable domain (rest looked up from reference TRBV19 and TRBJ2-4): DGGITQSPKYLFRKEGQNVTLSCEQNLNHDAMYWYRQDPGQGLRLIYYSQIVNDFQKGDIAEGYSVSREKKESFPLTVTSAQKNPTAFYLCASRPGTLDVDIQYFGAGTRLSVL.